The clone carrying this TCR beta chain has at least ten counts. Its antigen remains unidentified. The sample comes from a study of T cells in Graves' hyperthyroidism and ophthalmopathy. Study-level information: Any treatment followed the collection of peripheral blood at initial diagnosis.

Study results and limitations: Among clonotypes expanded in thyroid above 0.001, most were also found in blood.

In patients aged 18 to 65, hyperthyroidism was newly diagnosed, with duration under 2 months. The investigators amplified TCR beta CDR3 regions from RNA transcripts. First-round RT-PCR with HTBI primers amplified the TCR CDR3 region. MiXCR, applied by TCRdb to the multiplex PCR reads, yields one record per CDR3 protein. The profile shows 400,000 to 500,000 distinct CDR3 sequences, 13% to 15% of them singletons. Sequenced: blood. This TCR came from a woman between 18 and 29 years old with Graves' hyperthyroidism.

CDR3 DNA: TGTGCCAGCAGTTTGGGACCGTCTCATTCACCCCTCCACTTT. Amino acids: CASSLGPSHSPLHF. V is TRBV27 and J is TRBJ1-6; the D gene is possibly TRBD1 (5 bases). This CDR3 spans 14 amino acids. The germline V gene encodes CDR1 MNHEY and CDR2 SMNVEV (reference sequence). Trimming left V 3 bases short and J 8 bases short, with 11 bases between.